A selection of T cell receptor beta chains follows, all from one sample in a study of technical replicates of blood from a handful of donors. TCRdb's table, derived via immunoSEQ multiplex PCR, lists solely in-frame clones and lacks some. The sample includes around 74,000 clones, approximately 86% seen only once; the top ten take 4.5% to 5.5%. Sample: PBMCs. The receptors were sampled from a human donor in good health. Some clones in this sample may be carry-over from other donors' samples. Each CDR3 is given with its conserved first and last residue. Each record gives: V gene, clone size, D gene, J gene, CDR3 DNA, CDR3 protein. The D gene is left open where the match is weak. Size tells how often a clone was seen (once, few, many) or the class of an expanded clone, and some rows leave it out.

V gene: TRBV7-3; clone size: -; D gene: -; J gene: TRBJ1-2; CDR3 DNA: TGTGCCAGCAGCCCCCACGCAGAGGACTACTATGGCTACACCTTC; CDR3 protein: CASSPHAEDYYGYTF
V gene: TRBV5-4; clone size: -; D gene: TRBD1; J gene: TRBJ2-7; CDR3 DNA: TGTGCCAGCAGCCCCAGACAGGGGACGAACGAGCAGTACTTC; CDR3 protein: CASSPRQGTNEQYF
V gene: TRBV5-1; clone size: -; D gene: TRBD2; J gene: TRBJ2-5; CDR3 DNA: TGCGCCAGCAGCTTGTTCGGGGGGGAGACCCAGTACTTC; CDR3 protein: CASSLFGGETQYF
V gene: TRBV30; clone size: -; D gene: TRBD1; J gene: TRBJ1-3; CDR3 DNA: TGTGCCTGGGGGACAGGGGCAAACACCATATATTTT; CDR3 protein: CAWGTGANTIYF
V gene: TRBV7-9; clone size: -; D gene: TRBD2; J gene: TRBJ2-3; CDR3 DNA: TGTGCCAGCAGCTCTTTAGCGGGAGATACGCAGTATTTT; CDR3 protein: CASSSLAGDTQYF
V gene: TRBV18; clone size: once; D gene: -; J gene: TRBJ2-7; CDR3 DNA: TGTGCCAGCTCACCACCGGGCAGGGCGAGTGACGAGCAGTACTTC; CDR3 protein: CASSPPGRASDEQYF
V gene: TRBV25-1; clone size: -; D gene: -; J gene: TRBJ2-7; CDR3 DNA: TGTGCCAGCAGGGTTGGGGGCGGTTACGAGCAGTACTTC; CDR3 protein: CASRVGGGYEQYF
V gene: TRBV4-1; clone size: -; D gene: -; J gene: TRBJ2-7; CDR3 DNA: TGCGCCAGCAGCCAAGAGCGGCTTTCGGACGAGCAGTACTTC; CDR3 protein: CASSQERLSDEQYF
V gene: TRBV21-1; clone size: -; D gene: -; J gene: TRBJ2-2; CDR3 DNA: TGTGCCAGCAGCCAAAGCCCCGGGGAGCTGTTTTTT; CDR3 protein: CASSQSPGELFF
V gene: TRBV9; clone size: -; D gene: -; J gene: TRBJ2-2; CDR3 DNA: TGTGCCAGCAGCGTGACGGGGGTGAACACCGGGGAGCTGTTTTTT; CDR3 protein: CASSVTGVNTGELFF
V gene: TRBV19; clone size: -; D gene: -; J gene: TRBJ1-4; CDR3 DNA: TGTGCCAGTAGGCGGATAGAGGGAGATGAAAAACTGTTTTTT; CDR3 protein: CASRRIEGDEKLFF
V gene: TRBV29-1; clone size: -; D gene: -; J gene: TRBJ2-5; CDR3 DNA: TGCAGCGTTGAAGAGTTCCAGGGGGAGACCCAGTACTTC; CDR3 protein: CSVEEFQGETQYF
V gene: TRBV5-1; clone size: -; D gene: TRBD2; J gene: TRBJ2-7; CDR3 DNA: TGCGCCAGCAGTGTTCAAGCGGGGGTTAGCGAGCAGTACTTC; CDR3 protein: CASSVQAGVSEQYF
V gene: TRBV2; clone size: -; D gene: -; J gene: TRBJ1-2; CDR3 DNA: TGTGCCAGCAGTGCCCGGGACACGAACTATGGCTACACCTTC; CDR3 protein: CASSARDTNYGYTF
V gene: TRBV6-4; clone size: -; D gene: -; J gene: TRBJ1-5; CDR3 DNA: TGTGCCAGCAGTGACTCGGCCAATCAGCCCCAGCATTTT; CDR3 protein: CASSDSANQPQHF
V gene: TRBV5-4; clone size: -; D gene: TRBD1; J gene: TRBJ2-3; CDR3 DNA: TGTGCCAGCAGCCAGGGGGTTGTCGTAGCAGATACGCAGTATTTT; CDR3 protein: CASSQGVVVADTQYF
V gene: TRBV7-2; clone size: -; D gene: TRBD1; J gene: TRBJ1-4; CDR3 DNA: TGTGCCAGCAGCTTAGAGTCGGGTGGGACAGTGTTTTTT; CDR3 protein: CASSLESGGTVFF
V gene: TRBV7-2; clone size: -; D gene: -; J gene: TRBJ2-7; CDR3 DNA: TGTGCCAGCAGCTTACTGACTATTTACGAGCAGTACTTC; CDR3 protein: CASSLLTIYEQYF
V gene: TRBV6-6; clone size: few; D gene: -; J gene: TRBJ1-1; CDR3 DNA: TGTGCCAGCAATCCAGAAAACACTGAAGCTTTCTTT; CDR3 protein: CASNPENTEAFF
V gene: TRBV11-3; clone size: -; D gene: -; J gene: TRBJ2-6; CDR3 DNA: TGTGCCAGCAGCTTAGAAGGGGGTAGCATCAACGCTGGGGCCAACGTCCTGACTTTC; CDR3 protein: CASSLEGGSINAGANVLTF
V gene: TRBV7-2; clone size: -; D gene: TRBD1; J gene: TRBJ2-2; CDR3 DNA: TGTGCCAGCAGCACCCGGGACAGGGGATACACCGGGGAGCTGTTTTTT; CDR3 protein: CASSTRDRGYTGELFF
V gene: TRBV7-2; clone size: once; D gene: -; J gene: TRBJ2-6; CDR3 DNA: TGTGCCAGCAGCCCGGCGGCGAACTCTGGGGCCAACGTCCTGACTTTC; CDR3 protein: CASSPAANSGANVLTF
V gene: TRBV5-4; clone size: once; D gene: -; J gene: TRBJ2-5; CDR3 DNA: TGTGCCACCGCCCACGGGACGGCGGGGACAGAGACCCAGTACTTC; CDR3 protein: CATAHGTAGTETQYF
V gene: TRBV15; clone size: -; D gene: TRBD2; J gene: TRBJ2-5; CDR3 DNA: TGTGCCACCAGCAGATACGCTGGGGGGGGAGTGGTCGAGACCCAGTACTTC; CDR3 protein: CATSRYAGGGVVETQYF
V gene: TRBV6-5; clone size: -; D gene: -; J gene: TRBJ2-7; CDR3 DNA: TGTGCCAGCAGTTACTCGGCGGACAACTACGAGCAGTACTTC; CDR3 protein: CASSYSADNYEQYF
V gene: TRBV4-1; clone size: -; D gene: -; J gene: TRBJ2-2; CDR3 DNA: TGCGCCAGCAGCCAAGATGGCTTATACACCGGGGAGCTGTTTTTT; CDR3 protein: CASSQDGLYTGELFF
V gene: TRBV7-9; clone size: few; D gene: -; J gene: TRBJ1-4; CDR3 DNA: TGTGCCAGCAGCTTGGGCAGTAATGAAAAACTGTTTTTT; CDR3 protein: CASSLGSNEKLFF
V gene: TRBV2; clone size: -; D gene: -; J gene: TRBJ1-4; CDR3 DNA: TGTGCCAGCAGTGAAGGAGGGTTTGGGGAAAAACTGTTTTTT; CDR3 protein: CASSEGGFGEKLFF
V gene: TRBV5-1; clone size: -; D gene: -; J gene: TRBJ2-3; CDR3 DNA: TGCGCCAGCAGCTTACAGGCGGCTAGCACAGATACGCAGTATTTT; CDR3 protein: CASSLQAASTDTQYF
V gene: TRBV5-1; clone size: few; D gene: -; J gene: TRBJ2-7; CDR3 DNA: TGCGCCAGCGCAGGGGATTTGTACGAGCAGTACTTC; CDR3 protein: CASAGDLYEQYF
V gene: TRBV19; clone size: -; D gene: TRBD2; J gene: TRBJ2-7; CDR3 DNA: TGTGCCAGTAGTGGGACTAGCGGGGTCTACGAGCAGTACTTC; CDR3 protein: CASSGTSGVYEQYF
V gene: TRBV5-6; clone size: -; D gene: -; J gene: TRBJ2-3; CDR3 DNA: TGTGCCAGCAGCAAGACAGGCGGCACAGATACGCAGTATTTT; CDR3 protein: CASSKTGGTDTQYF
V gene: TRBV27; clone size: -; D gene: -; J gene: TRBJ2-6; CDR3 DNA: TGTGCCAGCAGTTTGTACGGACCGCAGCTAGCCTCTGGGGCCAACGTCCTGACTTTC; CDR3 protein: CASSLYGPQLASGANVLTF
V gene: TRBV7-9; clone size: -; D gene: -; J gene: TRBJ1-6; CDR3 DNA: TGTGCCAGCAGCTTTAATAATTCACCCCTCCACTTT; CDR3 protein: CASSFNNSPLHF
V gene: TRBV7-9; clone size: -; D gene: TRBD1; J gene: TRBJ1-1; CDR3 DNA: TGTGCCAGCAGCATGGGGACAGGGGTTGCTGAAGCTTTCTTT; CDR3 protein: CASSMGTGVAEAFF
V gene: TRBV6-1; clone size: few; D gene: -; J gene: TRBJ1-2; CDR3 DNA: TGTGCCAGCAGTGAGGACACCTACTATGGCTACACCTTC; CDR3 protein: CASSEDTYYGYTF
V gene: TRBV19; clone size: -; D gene: -; J gene: TRBJ2-7; CDR3 DNA: TGTGCCAGTAGTATAGACGCCGGCTCCTACGAGCAGTACTTC; CDR3 protein: CASSIDAGSYEQYF
V gene: TRBV14; clone size: few; D gene: TRBD2; J gene: TRBJ2-3; CDR3 DNA: TGTGCCAGCAGCCGGAGGACTAGCGGGATGGGCACAGATACGCAGTATTTT; CDR3 protein: CASSRRTSGMGTDTQYF
V gene: TRBV5-5; clone size: once; D gene: TRBD1; J gene: TRBJ1-3; CDR3 DNA: TGTGCCAGCAGGGAAGCGGACAGGGTTTACACCATATATTTT; CDR3 protein: CASREADRVYTIYF
V gene: TRBV9; clone size: once; D gene: TRBD1; J gene: TRBJ2-7; CDR3 DNA: TGTGCCAGCAGCGCAAGTCGGGACAGGCCCTCCTACGAGCAGTACTTC; CDR3 protein: CASSASRDRPSYEQYF
V gene: TRBV6-4; clone size: -; D gene: -; J gene: TRBJ1-1; CDR3 DNA: TGTGCCAGCAGTCAACAGATGAACACTGAAGCTTTCTTT; CDR3 protein: CASSQQMNTEAFF
V gene: TRBV30; clone size: -; D gene: TRBD2; J gene: TRBJ2-3; CDR3 DNA: TGTGCCTCCGGGCGGGGGGGGATCACAGATACGCAGTATTTT; CDR3 protein: CASGRGGITDTQYF
V gene: TRBV7-2; clone size: once; D gene: -; J gene: TRBJ2-4; CDR3 DNA: TGTGCCAGCAGCTTACGCGGAAGGGGGACCAAAAACATTCAGTACTTC; CDR3 protein: CASSLRGRGTKNIQYF
V gene: TRBV5-1; clone size: -; D gene: -; J gene: TRBJ2-5; CDR3 DNA: TGCGCCAGCAGCCTCAAGGGCCAAAACGGGGAGCAGTACTTC; CDR3 protein: CASSLKGQNGEQYF
V gene: TRBV14; clone size: -; D gene: TRBD2; J gene: TRBJ2-2; CDR3 DNA: TGTGCCAGCACTCTAGCGGGAGTCGCGAACACCGGGGAGCTGTTTTTT; CDR3 protein: CASTLAGVANTGELFF
V gene: TRBV5-6; clone size: -; D gene: TRBD2; J gene: TRBJ2-1; CDR3 DNA: TGTGCCAGCAGCCCAGTCGGCGCGGGGGACCAGTTGGGAAAGAAGTTCTTC; CDR3 protein: CASSPVGAGDQLGKKFF
V gene: TRBV9; clone size: -; D gene: -; J gene: TRBJ1-3; CDR3 DNA: TGTGCCAGCAGCTCCAGTCGGGGGACCGCCTCTGGAAACACCATATATTTT; CDR3 protein: CASSSSRGTASGNTIYF
V gene: TRBV2; clone size: -; D gene: -; J gene: TRBJ2-5; CDR3 DNA: TGTGCCAGCAATAACAGGGCGGCAGGCCAAGAGACCCAGTACTTC; CDR3 protein: CASNNRAAGQETQYF
V gene: TRBV7-2; clone size: few; D gene: TRBD1; J gene: TRBJ1-6; CDR3 DNA: TGTGCCAGCACACAGGGGTATAATTCACCCCTCCACTTT; CDR3 protein: CASTQGYNSPLHF
V gene: TRBV19; clone size: once; D gene: -; J gene: TRBJ1-3; CDR3 DNA: TGTGCCAGTAGTTCGCGAGCATCCTCCTCTGGAAACACCATATATTTT; CDR3 protein: CASSSRASSSGNTIYF
V gene: TRBV5-4; clone size: few; D gene: TRBD2; J gene: TRBJ2-2; CDR3 DNA: TGTGCCAGCAGCTTGTCCAGCGGGGGGTCCACCGGGGAGCTGTTTTTT; CDR3 protein: CASSLSSGGSTGELFF
V gene: TRBV30; clone size: -; D gene: TRBD2; J gene: TRBJ2-3; CDR3 DNA: TGTGCCTGGGGACAAACCCTCCGTAGCGGGAACACAGATACGCAGTATTTT; CDR3 protein: CAWGQTLRSGNTDTQYF
V gene: TRBV18; clone size: -; D gene: -; J gene: TRBJ2-7; CDR3 DNA: TGTGCCAGCTCAAGTGGACAGTGGTACGAGCAGTACTTC; CDR3 protein: CASSSGQWYEQYF
V gene: TRBV7-9; clone size: -; D gene: -; J gene: TRBJ2-5; CDR3 DNA: TGTGCCAGCAGCCCGGGTCGAGAGACCCAGTACTTC; CDR3 protein: CASSPGRETQYF
V gene: TRBV29-1; clone size: -; D gene: TRBD2; J gene: TRBJ2-5; CDR3 DNA: TGCAGCGTCTCCCGGACTAGCGGACAAGAGACCCAGTACTTC; CDR3 protein: CSVSRTSGQETQYF
V gene: TRBV5-6; clone size: -; D gene: -; J gene: TRBJ1-1; CDR3 DNA: TGTGCCAGCAGCTTGTTTGGGGGGGCTGAAGCTTTCTTT; CDR3 protein: CASSLFGGAEAFF
V gene: TRBV9; clone size: -; D gene: TRBD2; J gene: TRBJ2-3; CDR3 DNA: TGTGCCAGCAGCGTAGGTTCTAGCGGGGCTAGCACAGATACGCAGTATTTT; CDR3 protein: CASSVGSSGASTDTQYF
V gene: TRBV19; clone size: -; D gene: -; J gene: TRBJ2-2; CDR3 DNA: TGTGCCAGTAGTATGCGCATTGGTCACACCGGGGAGCTGTTTTTT; CDR3 protein: CASSMRIGHTGELFF
V gene: TRBV6-1; clone size: -; D gene: TRBD2; J gene: TRBJ2-1; CDR3 DNA: TGTGCCAGCAGTGGGAGGACTAGCGACTCCTACAATGAGCAGTTCTTC; CDR3 protein: CASSGRTSDSYNEQFF